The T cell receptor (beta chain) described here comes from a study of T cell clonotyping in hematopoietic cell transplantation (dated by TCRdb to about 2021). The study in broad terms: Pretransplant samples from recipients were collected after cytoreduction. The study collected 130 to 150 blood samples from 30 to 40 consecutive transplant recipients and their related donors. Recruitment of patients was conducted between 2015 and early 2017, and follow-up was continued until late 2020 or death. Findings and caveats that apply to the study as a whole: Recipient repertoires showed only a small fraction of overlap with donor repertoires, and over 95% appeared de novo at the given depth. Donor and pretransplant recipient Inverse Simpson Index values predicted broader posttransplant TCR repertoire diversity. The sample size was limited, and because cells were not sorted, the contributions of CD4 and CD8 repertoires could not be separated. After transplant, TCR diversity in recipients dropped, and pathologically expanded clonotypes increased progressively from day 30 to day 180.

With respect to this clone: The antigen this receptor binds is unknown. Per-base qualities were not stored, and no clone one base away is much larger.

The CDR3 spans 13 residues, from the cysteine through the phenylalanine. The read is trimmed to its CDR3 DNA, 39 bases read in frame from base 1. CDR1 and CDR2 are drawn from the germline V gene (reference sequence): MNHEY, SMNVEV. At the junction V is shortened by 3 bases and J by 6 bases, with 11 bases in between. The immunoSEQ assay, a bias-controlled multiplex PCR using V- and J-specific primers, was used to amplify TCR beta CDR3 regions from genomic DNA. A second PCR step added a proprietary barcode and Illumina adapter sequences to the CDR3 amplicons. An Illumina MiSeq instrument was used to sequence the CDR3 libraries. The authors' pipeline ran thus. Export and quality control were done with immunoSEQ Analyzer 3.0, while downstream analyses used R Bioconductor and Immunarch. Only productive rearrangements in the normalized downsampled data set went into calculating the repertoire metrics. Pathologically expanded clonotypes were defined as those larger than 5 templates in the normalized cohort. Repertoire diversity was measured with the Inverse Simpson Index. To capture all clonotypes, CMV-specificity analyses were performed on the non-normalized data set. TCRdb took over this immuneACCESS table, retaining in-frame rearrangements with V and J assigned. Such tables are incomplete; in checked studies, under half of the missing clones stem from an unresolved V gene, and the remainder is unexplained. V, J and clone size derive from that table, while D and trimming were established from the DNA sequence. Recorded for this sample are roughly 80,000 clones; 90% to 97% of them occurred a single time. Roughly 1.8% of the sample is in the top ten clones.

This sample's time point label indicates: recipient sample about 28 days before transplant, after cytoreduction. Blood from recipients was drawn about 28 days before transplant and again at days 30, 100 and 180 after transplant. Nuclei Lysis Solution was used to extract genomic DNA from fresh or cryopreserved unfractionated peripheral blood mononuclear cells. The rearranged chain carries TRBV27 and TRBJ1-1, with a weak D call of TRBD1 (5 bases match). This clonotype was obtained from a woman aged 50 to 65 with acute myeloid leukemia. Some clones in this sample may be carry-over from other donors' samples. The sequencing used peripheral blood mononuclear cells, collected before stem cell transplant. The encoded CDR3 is CASSFLGVSEAFF. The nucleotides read TGTGCCAGCAGTTTTCTGGGGGTATCTGAAGCTTTCTTT.